The present entry profiles one T cell receptor (beta chain) with its context. This sample was included in a study of blood T cell repertoires in COVID-19. Study in general: From the United States, Italy and Spain came samples of acute and convalescent COVID-19. T cells, B-cell-depleted T cells, or PBMCs provided the cDNA or gDNA that served as material.

Germline lookup yields CDR1 MNHNS and CDR2 SASEGT. The CDR3 has 14 residues. V lost 9 bases and J lost 1, with 15 bases in between. Source study methods: Estimation of nucleated cell counts was performed using reference gene primer amplification. Clones were sequenced by immunoSEQ multiplex PCR, and TCRdb holds only the in-frame ones, with some missing. V and J calls plus clone size are reproduced from that table; the DNA served to infer D and trimming. The table lists roughly 200,000 clones, approximately 80% of them singletons. This TCR derives from a woman aged 45-59 years with active or convalescent COVID-19. The sample taken for sequencing was peripheral blood. The chain recombines TRBV6-1 with TRBJ2-5, with D possibly being TRBD2 (6 bases). This CDR3 is CASRGLGGQETQYF. CDR3 nucleotides: TGTGCCAGTCGCGGTTTGGGGGGCCAAGAGACCCAGTACTTC.